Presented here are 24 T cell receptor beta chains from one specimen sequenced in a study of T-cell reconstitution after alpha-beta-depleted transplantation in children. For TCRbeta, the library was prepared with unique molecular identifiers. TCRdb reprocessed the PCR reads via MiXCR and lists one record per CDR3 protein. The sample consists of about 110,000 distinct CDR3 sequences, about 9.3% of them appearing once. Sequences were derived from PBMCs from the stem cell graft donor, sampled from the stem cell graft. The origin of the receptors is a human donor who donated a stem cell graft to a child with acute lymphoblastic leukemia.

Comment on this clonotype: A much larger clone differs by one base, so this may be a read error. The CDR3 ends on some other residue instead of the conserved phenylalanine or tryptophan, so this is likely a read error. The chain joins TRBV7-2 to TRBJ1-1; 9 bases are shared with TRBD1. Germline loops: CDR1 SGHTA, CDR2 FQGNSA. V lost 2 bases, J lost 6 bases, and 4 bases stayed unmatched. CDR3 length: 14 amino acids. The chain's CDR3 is CASSLLRTGAEAFL. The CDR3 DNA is TGTGCCAGCAGCTTACTCAGGACAGGGGCTGAAGCTTTCCTT.

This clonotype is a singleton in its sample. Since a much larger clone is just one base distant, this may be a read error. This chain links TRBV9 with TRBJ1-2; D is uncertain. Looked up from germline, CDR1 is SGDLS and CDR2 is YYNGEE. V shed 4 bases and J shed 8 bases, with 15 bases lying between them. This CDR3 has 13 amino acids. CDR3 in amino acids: CASSPWGCEGYTF. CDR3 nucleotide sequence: TGTGCCAGCAGCCCTTGGGGTTGCGAAGGCTACACCTTC. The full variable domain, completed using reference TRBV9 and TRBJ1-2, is DSGVTQTPKHLITATGQRVTLRCSPRSGDLSVYWYQQSLDQGLQFLIQYYNGEERAKGNILERFSAQQFPDLHSELNLSSLELGDSALYFCASSPWGCEGYTFGSGTRLTVV.

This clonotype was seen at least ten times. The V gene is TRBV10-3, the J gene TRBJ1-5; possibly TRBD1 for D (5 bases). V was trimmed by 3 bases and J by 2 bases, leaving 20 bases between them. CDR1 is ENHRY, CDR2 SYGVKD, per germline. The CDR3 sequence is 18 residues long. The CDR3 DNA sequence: TGTGCCATCAGTGACCCCGGACCGCGGGGCAGTGGCAATCAGCCCCAGCATTTT. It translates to CAISDPGPRGSGNQPQHF.

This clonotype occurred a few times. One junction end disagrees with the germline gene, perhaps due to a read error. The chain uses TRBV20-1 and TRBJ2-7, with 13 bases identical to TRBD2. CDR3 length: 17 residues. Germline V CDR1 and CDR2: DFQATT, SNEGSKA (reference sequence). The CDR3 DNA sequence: TGCTGTGCTAGGACAGACGGACTAGCGGGAGTCCATTACGAGCAGTACTTC. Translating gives CCARTDGLAGVHYEQYF.

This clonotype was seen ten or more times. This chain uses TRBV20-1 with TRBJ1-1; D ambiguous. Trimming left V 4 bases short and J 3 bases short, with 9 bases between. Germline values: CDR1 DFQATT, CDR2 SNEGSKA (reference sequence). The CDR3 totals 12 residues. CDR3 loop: CSAKPEDTEAFF. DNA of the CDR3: TGCAGTGCTAAACCCGAGGACACTGAAGCTTTCTTT.

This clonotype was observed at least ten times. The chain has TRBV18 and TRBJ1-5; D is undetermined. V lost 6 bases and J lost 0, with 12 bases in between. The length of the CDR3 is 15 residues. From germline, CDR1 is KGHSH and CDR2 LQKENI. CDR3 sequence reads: CASSQESYSNQPQHF. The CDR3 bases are TGTGCCAGCTCCCAGGAGTCCTATAGCAATCAGCCCCAGCATTTT.

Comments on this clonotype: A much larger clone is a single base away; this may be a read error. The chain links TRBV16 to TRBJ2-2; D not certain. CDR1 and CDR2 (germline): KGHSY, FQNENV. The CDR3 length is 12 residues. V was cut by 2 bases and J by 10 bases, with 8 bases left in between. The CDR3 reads CASSQNPVELFF. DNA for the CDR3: TGTGCCAGCAGCCAAAACCCCGTGGAGCTGTTTTTT.

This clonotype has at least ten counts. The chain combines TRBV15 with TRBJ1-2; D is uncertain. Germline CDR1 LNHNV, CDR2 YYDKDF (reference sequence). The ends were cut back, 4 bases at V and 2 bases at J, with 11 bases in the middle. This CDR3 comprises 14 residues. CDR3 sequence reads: CATSTRTENYGYTF. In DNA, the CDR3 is TGTGCCACCAGCACAAGGACCGAAAACTATGGCTACACCTTC.

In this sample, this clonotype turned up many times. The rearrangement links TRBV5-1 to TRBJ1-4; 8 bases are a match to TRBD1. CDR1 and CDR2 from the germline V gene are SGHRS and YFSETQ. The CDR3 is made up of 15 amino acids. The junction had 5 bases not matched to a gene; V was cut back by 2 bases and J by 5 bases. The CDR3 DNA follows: TGCGCCAGCAGCTTATCGAGACAGGGGAATGAAAAACTGTTTTTT. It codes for CASSLSRQGNEKLFF.

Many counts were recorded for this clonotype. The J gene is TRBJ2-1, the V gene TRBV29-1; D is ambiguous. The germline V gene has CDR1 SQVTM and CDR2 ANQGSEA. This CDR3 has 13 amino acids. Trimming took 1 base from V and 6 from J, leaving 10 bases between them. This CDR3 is CSVEGSSVNEQFF. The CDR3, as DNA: TGCAGCGTTGAAGGGTCCTCCGTCAATGAGCAGTTCTTC.

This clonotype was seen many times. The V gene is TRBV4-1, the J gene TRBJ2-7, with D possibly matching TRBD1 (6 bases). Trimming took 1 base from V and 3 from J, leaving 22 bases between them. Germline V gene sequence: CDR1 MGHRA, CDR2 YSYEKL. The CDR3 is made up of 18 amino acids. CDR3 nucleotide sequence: TGCGCCAGCAGCCAAGGTCGGGGCGTACAGGGTGGGGGCTACGAGCAGTACTTC. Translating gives CASSQGRGVQGGGYEQYF.

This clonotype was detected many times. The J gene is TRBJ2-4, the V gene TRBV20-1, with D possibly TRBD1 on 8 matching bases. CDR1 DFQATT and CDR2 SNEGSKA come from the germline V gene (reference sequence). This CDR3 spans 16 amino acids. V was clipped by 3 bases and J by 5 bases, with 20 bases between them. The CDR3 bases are TGCAGTGCTAGCCCGGACAGGGAGGGCCGACAAAACATTCAGTACTTC. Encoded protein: CSASPDREGRQNIQYF.

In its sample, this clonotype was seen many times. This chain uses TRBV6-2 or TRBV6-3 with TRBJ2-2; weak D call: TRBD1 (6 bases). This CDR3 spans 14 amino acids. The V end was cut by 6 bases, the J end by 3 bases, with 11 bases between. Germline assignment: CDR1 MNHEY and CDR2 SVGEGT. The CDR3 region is CASSRTAYTGELFF. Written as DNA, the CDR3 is TGTGCCAGCAGCCGGACAGCCTACACCGGGGAGCTGTTTTTT.

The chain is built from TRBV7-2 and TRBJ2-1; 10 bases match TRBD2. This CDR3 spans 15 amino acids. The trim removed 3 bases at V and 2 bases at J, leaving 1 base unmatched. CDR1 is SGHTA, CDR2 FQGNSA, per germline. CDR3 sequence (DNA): TGTGCCAGCAGCTTTGGACTAGCGGCCTACAATGAGCAGTTCTTC. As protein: CASSFGLAAYNEQFF.

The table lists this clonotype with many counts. The CDR3 loop is CASSFRPGPSRETQYF. The CDR3 DNA reads TGTGCCAGCAGTTTTCGCCCGGGGCCCTCGCGGGAGACCCAGTACTTC. This chain joins TRBV12-3 or TRBV12-4 and TRBJ2-5; D possibly matches TRBD1 or TRBD2 (5 bases each). The CDR3 has 16 amino acids. V was trimmed by 3 bases and J by 5 bases, leaving 19 bases between them.

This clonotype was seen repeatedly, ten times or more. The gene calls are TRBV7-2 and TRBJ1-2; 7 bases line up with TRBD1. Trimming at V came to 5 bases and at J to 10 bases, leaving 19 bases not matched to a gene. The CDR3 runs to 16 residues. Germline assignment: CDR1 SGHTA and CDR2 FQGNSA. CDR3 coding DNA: TGTGCCAGCAGCCCTTCCCTAACAGGGGCCCGCTACGACTACACCTTC. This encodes CASSPSLTGARYDYTF.

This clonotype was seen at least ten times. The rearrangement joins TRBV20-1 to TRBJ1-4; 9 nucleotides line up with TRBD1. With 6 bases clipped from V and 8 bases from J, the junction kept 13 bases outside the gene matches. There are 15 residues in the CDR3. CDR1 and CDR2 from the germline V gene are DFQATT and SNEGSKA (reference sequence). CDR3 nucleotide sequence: TGCAGTGCAAAAAACCGGGACAGGGAGTACGAAAAACTGTTTTTT. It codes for CSAKNRDREYEKLFF.

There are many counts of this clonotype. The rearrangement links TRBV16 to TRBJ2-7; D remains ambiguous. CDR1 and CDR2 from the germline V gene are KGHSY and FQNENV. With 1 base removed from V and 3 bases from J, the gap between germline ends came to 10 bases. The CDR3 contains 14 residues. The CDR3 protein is CASSQWKGFYEQYF. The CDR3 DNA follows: TGTGCCAGCAGCCAATGGAAAGGGTTCTACGAGCAGTACTTC. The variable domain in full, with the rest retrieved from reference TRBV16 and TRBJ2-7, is GEEVAQTPKHLVRGEGQKAKLYCAPIKGHSYVFWYQQVLKNEFKFLISFQNENVFDETGMPKERFSAKCLPNSPCSLEIQATKLEDSAVYFCASSQWKGFYEQYFGPGTRLTVT.

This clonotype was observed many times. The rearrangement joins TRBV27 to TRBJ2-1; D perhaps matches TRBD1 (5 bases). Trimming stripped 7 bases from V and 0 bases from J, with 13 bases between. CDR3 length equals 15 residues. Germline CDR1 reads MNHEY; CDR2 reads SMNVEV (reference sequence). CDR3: CASTPRGPSYNEQFF. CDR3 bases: TGTGCCAGCACTCCTAGGGGTCCCTCCTACAATGAGCAGTTCTTC.

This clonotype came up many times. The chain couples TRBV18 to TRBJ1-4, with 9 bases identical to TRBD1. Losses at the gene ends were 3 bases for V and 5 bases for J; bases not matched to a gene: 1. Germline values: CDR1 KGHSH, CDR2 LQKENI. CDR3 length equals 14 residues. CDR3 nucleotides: TGTGCCAGCTCACCGGGGACAGGGAATGAAAAACTGTTTTTT. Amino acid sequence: CASSPGTGNEKLFF. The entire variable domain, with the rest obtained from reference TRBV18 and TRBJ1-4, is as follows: NAGVMQNPRHLVRRRGQEARLRCSPMKGHSHVYWYRQLPEEGLKFMVYLQKENIIDESGMPKERFSAEFPKEGPSILRIQQVVRGDSAAYFCASSPGTGNEKLFFGSGTQLSVL.

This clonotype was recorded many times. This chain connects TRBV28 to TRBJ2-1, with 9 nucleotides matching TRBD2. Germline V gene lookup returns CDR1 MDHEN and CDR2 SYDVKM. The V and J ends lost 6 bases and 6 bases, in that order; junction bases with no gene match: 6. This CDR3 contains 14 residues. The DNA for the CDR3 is TGTGCCAGCAGGCTCCTAGCGGGACCCAATGAGCAGTTCTTC. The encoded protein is CASRLLAGPNEQFF.

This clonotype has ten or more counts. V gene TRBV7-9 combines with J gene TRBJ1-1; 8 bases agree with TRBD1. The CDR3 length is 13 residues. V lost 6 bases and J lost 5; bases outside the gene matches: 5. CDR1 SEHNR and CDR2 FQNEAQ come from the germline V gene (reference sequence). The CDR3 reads CASSPQGETEAFF. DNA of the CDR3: TGTGCCAGCAGTCCACAGGGGGAGACTGAAGCTTTCTTT.

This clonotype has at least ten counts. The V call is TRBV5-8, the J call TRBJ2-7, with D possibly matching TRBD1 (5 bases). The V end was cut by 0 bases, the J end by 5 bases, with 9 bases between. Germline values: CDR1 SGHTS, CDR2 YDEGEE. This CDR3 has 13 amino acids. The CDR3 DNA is TGTGCCAGCAGCTTGGAGGAAGGGGACGAGCAGTACTTC. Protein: CASSLEEGDEQYF.

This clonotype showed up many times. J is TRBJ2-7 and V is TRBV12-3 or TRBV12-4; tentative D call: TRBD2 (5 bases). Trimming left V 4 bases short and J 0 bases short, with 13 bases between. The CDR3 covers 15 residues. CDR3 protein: CASSSQLDPSYEQYF. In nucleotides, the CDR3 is TGTGCCAGCAGTTCCCAACTAGACCCCTCCTACGAGCAGTACTTC.